This T cell receptor (beta chain) was obtained from a study of blood T cell repertoires in COVID-19 (dated by TCRdb to 2019 to 2021). For the wider study: Samples covering the acute and convalescent phases of COVID-19 were provided by collaborators in the United States, Italy and Spain. The dataset comprised deeply sampled blood TCRbeta repertoires from subjects exposed to, actively infected with, or recovered from COVID-19. Sample metadata almost always included a de-identified subject ID, COVID-19 status, age in years and sex. The material from the prospective study consisted of cDNA or gDNA derived from T cells, B-cell-depleted T cells, or PBMCs. Where available, HLA class I and class II types were obtained from metadata supplied by the sample provider rather than from assay-based typing. The repertoires were released in a freely available public database intended as a resource for research on the immune response to SARS-CoV-2. Samples came from the ongoing ImmuneRACE study (first 160 participants) plus 1,254 subjects from 6 global collaborators.

The immunoSEQ Assay, a bias-controlled multiplex PCR, was used to amplify TCRbeta CDR3 regions from genomic DNA. On the study's bioinformatics: Nucleated cell counts per sample were estimated from amplification of reference gene primers within the assay. To quantify the absolute abundance of each unique TCRbeta CDR3 rearrangement, sequence reads were collapsed and filtered. For each sample, productive Simpson clonality was calculated by taking the square root of Simpson's diversity index across productive rearrangements. The source is immuneACCESS, and TCRdb retained only in-frame sequences with V and J called. Part of the clones is not carried over; for the studies checked, unresolved V genes explain less than half of this, and the remainder is unexplained. The D gene and trimming were derived from the DNA, and the V and J assignments and clone size from that table. Across this sample there are approximately 45,000 clones, with less than 95% seen only once. The leading ten clones occupy under 6.5% of the sample.

Collaborating institutions collected whole blood in K2EDTA tubes following their own protocols. For TCRbeta analysis, collaborator samples were shipped as frozen whole blood, as isolated PBMCs, or as DNA extracted from either sample type. The study at large found these results: The quantity of clinical and demographic metadata differed by source and by participant and was supplied without curation.

To note about this clone: No antigen is known for it. Within one base of it there is no much larger clone, and no base qualities were kept.

CDR1 LGHDT and CDR2 YNNKEL were looked up in the germline V gene (reference sequence). The trim is 0 bases for V and 3 bases for J, with a gap of 17 bases between the germline ends. Taken from cysteine to phenylalanine, the CDR3 has 17 residues. This entry keeps only the CDR3 DNA: 51 bases, framed from base 1. The sequence links TRBV3-1 (or the pseudogene TRBV3-2) to TRBJ1-2; a tentative D match to TRBD1 spans 6 bases. The clonotype originates from a man aged 70 or older with acute or convalescent COVID-19. The source material was peripheral blood. The nucleotide sequence is TGTGCCAGCAGCCAAGATTTAACAGGGAGAACTCACTATGGCTACACCTTC. Translation gives CASSQDLTGRTHYGYTF.